A single sample is the source of the 20 T cell receptor beta chains below, sequenced in a study of tumor-infiltrating lymphocytes in localized non-small cell lung cancer. Produced via immunoSEQ multiplex PCR; TCRdb's table is partial and in-frame only. The table lists over 10,000 clones, around four fifths of them singletons. Material for sequencing was uninvolved lung tissue not adjacent to the tumor. The receptor source for this set is a human donor with non-small cell lung cancer.

This chain joins TRBV5-1 and TRBJ1-1, with unresolved D. V was trimmed by 0 bases and J by 1 base, leaving 10 bases between them. CDR1 and CDR2 (germline): SGHRS, YFSETQ. CDR3 length: 15 amino acids. CDR3 DNA: TGCGCCAGCAGCTTGGGAAATCGGGCGAACACTGAAGCTTTCTTT. It translates to CASSLGNRANTEAFF.

The rearrangement links TRBV9 to TRBJ2-2; the D gene could be TRBD1 or TRBD2 (6 bases each). The CDR3 runs 15 residues. Germline-derived CDR1 and CDR2 are SGDLS and YYNGEE. The V end was cut by 0 bases, the J end by 13 bases, with 19 bases between. CDR3 residues: CASSVGGALREWLFF. The CDR3 region has the DNA TGTGCCAGCAGCGTAGGGGGGGCCCTTCGCGAATGGCTGTTTTTT.

This clone was recorded only once. The chain has TRBV27 and TRBJ2-2; 13 bases map to TRBD2. Germline V CDR1 and CDR2: MNHEY, SMNVEV (reference sequence). V was clipped by 5 bases and J by 4 bases; unmatched bases: 7. This CDR3 region has 17 residues. CDR3 loop: CASSRSTSGRSTGELFF. For the CDR3, the DNA is TGTGCCAGCAGTCGCTCGACTAGCGGGAGGTCCACCGGGGAGCTGTTTTTT.

V usage is TRBV28 and J usage is TRBJ1-2, with 9 bases that match TRBD1. V shed 2 bases, J shed 8 bases, and the junction held 6 bases outside the gene matches. Germline CDR1 and CDR2: MDHEN and SYDVKM. The CDR3 has 14 amino acids. CDR3 loop: CASSLVQGAWGYTF. The CDR3, as DNA: TGTGCCAGCAGTTTAGTACAGGGGGCATGGGGCTACACCTTC.

The rearrangement links TRBV14 to TRBJ1-2; D uncertain. V lost 0 bases to trimming and J lost 6 bases, with 11 bases between them. CDR1 and CDR2 (germline): SGHDN, FVKESK. The CDR3 totals 14 residues. Here the CDR3 reads CASSQDRWGDGYTF. CDR3 bases: TGTGCCAGCAGCCAAGATCGGTGGGGAGATGGCTACACCTTC.

This chain connects TRBV6-5 to TRBJ1-1, with D possibly TRBD1 on 6 matching bases. V shed 2 bases and J shed 7 bases, with 14 bases lying between them. The germline gives CDR1 MNHEY, CDR2 SVGAGI. The CDR3 is 14 amino acids. CDR3 residues: CASSYRPGGYEAFF. For the CDR3, the DNA is TGTGCCAGCAGTTACCGGCCGGGGGGCTATGAAGCTTTCTTT.

This sequence joins TRBV9 and TRBJ2-7, with a tentative D call TRBD1 (6 bases). Germline V gives CDR1 SGDLS, CDR2 YYNGEE. The germline V and J ends were trimmed by 4 bases and 6 bases, with 17 bases remaining between them. The CDR3 spans 14 residues. The CDR3 is CASSKDSGNREQYF. The CDR3 nucleotides read TGTGCCAGCAGCAAGGACAGTGGTAACCGCGAGCAGTACTTC.

The chain has TRBV30 and TRBJ2-7, with 9 bases lining up with TRBD1. V lost 3 bases and J lost 3; bases outside the gene matches: 3. The CDR3 contains 13 residues. Germline CDR1 is GTSNPN and CDR2 is SVGIG (reference sequence). The CDR3 nucleotides read TGTGCCTGGAGCCGGGACAGGGACTACGAGCAGTACTTC. It codes for CAWSRDRDYEQYF. Together with reference TRBV30 and TRBJ2-7, the CDR3 gives the full variable domain: SQTIHQWPATLVQPVGSPLSLECTVEGTSNPNLYWYRQAAGRGLQLLFYSVGIGQISSEVPQNLSASRPQDRQFILSSKKLLLSDSGFYLCAWSRDRDYEQYFGPGTRLTVT.

The chain has TRBV9 and TRBJ2-1; no clear D. The V gene's germline CDR1 is SGDLS and CDR2 YYNGEE. This CDR3 is 14 amino acids long. V was cut by 0 bases and J by 3 bases, with 7 bases left in between. For the CDR3, the DNA is TGTGCCAGCAGCGTAGTGCCTAACTACAATGAGCAGTTCTTC. It specifies CASSVVPNYNEQFF. Full variable domain (missing parts from reference TRBV9 and TRBJ2-1): DSGVTQTPKHLITATGQRVTLRCSPRSGDLSVYWYQQSLDQGLQFLIQYYNGEERAKGNILERFSAQQFPDLHSELNLSSLELGDSALYFCASSVVPNYNEQFFGPGTRLTVL.

For the CDR3, the DNA is TGCAGCGCGGGAGGTGTAGGTACGGAGACCCAGTACTTC. It specifies CSAGGVGTETQYF. The chain has TRBV29-1 and TRBJ2-5, with TRBD2 matching 7 bases. The V segment lost 7 bases and the J segment 5 bases; nucleotides outside the gene matches: 10. The CDR3 spans 13 residues. CDR1 and CDR2 from the germline V gene are SQVTM and ANQGSEA.

There are a few counts of this clone. V and J are TRBV2 and TRBJ2-2; 7 bases align to TRBD1. With V trimmed by 2 bases and J by 5 bases, 11 bases remained unmatched. The CDR3 runs to 17 residues. From germline, CDR1 is SNHLY and CDR2 FYNNEI. The CDR3 here is CASSETLTGSGTGELFF. CDR3 sequence (DNA): TGTGCCAGCAGTGAAACTTTGACAGGGTCGGGAACCGGGGAGCTGTTTTTT.

The V call is TRBV28, the J call TRBJ2-5, with D possibly being TRBD1 or TRBD2 (5 bases each). V lost 5 bases to trimming and J lost 2 bases, with 12 bases between them. Germline assignment: CDR1 MDHEN and CDR2 SYDVKM. The CDR3 has 14 residues. CDR3 loop: CASSGAGTQETQYF. The CDR3 DNA is TGTGCCAGCAGTGGGGCAGGGACGCAAGAGACCCAGTACTTC.

The chain is built from TRBV5-1 and TRBJ1-6, with 7 bases lining up with TRBD1. Trimming cost V 3 bases and J 7 bases; bases outside gene matches: 4. Germline CDR1 reads SGHRS; CDR2 reads YFSETQ. This CDR3 spans 14 amino acids. DNA for the CDR3: TGCGCCAGCAGCTGGAGACAGGGAAATTCACCCCTCCACTTT. Translating gives CASSWRQGNSPLHF.

CDR3 amino acids: CASSRGVGSGNTIYF. The CDR3 coding sequence is TGTGCCAGTAGTCGGGGCGTCGGCTCTGGAAACACCATATATTTT. The rearrangement joins TRBV19 to TRBJ1-3, with TRBD1 as a possible D gene (5 bases). Trimming removed 5 bases from V and 0 bases from J, with 11 bases in between. The V gene's germline CDR1 is LNHDA and CDR2 SQIVND (reference sequence). The CDR3 sequence is 15 residues long. Supplemented by reference TRBV19 and TRBJ1-3, the full variable domain reads DGGITQSPKYLFRKEGQNVTLSCEQNLNHDAMYWYRQDPGQGLRLIYYSQIVNDFQKGDIAEGYSVSREKKESFPLTVTSAQKNPTAFYLCASSRGVGSGNTIYFGEGSWLTVV.

The CDR3: CASGTSTDTQYF. CDR3 coding DNA: TGTGCCAGCGGAACTAGCACAGATACGCAGTATTTT. V gene TRBV6-5 combines with J gene TRBJ2-3; D is undetermined. Trimming left V 8 bases short and J 0 bases short, with 6 bases between. Germline V gene lookup returns CDR1 MNHEY and CDR2 SVGAGI. The CDR3 spans 12 residues.

In this sample, this clone turned up a few times. The V and J genes are TRBV29-1 and TRBJ2-1; the match to TRBD2 covers 8 bases. Germline CDR1 SQVTM, CDR2 ANQGSEA. Unmatched junction bases numbered 10, after V lost 6 bases and J lost 9 bases. The length of the CDR3 is 13 residues. The CDR3 here is CSVQLGLAGEQFF. CDR3 bases: TGCAGCGTCCAACTGGGCCTAGCGGGTGAGCAGTTCTTC.

The V gene is TRBV27, the J gene TRBJ2-3, with D hard to call. The germline gives CDR1 MNHEY, CDR2 SMNVEV (reference sequence). Trimming took 0 bases from V and 4 from J, leaving 11 bases between them. CDR3 length: 15 amino acids. CDR3 DNA: TGTGCCAGCAGTTTATCTTACCCGCCCGCAGATACGCAGTATTTT. Protein product: CASSLSYPPADTQYF.

V is TRBV6-6 and J is TRBJ1-1; D unresolved. Per the germline V gene, CDR1 is MNHNY and CDR2 is SVGAGI (reference sequence). This CDR3 contains 13 residues. V lost 10 bases and J lost 3, with 15 bases in between. The DNA for the CDR3 is TGTGCCACCGATGTCGACGGGGACACTGAAGCTTTCTTT. Amino acid sequence: CATDVDGDTEAFF.

The rearrangement uses TRBV9 and TRBJ1-4; D is ambiguous. Germline CDR1 reads SGDLS; CDR2 reads YYNGEE. The CDR3 has 14 amino acids. Trimming pared 4 bases from V and 8 bases from J, leaving 15 bases between. The CDR3 DNA follows: TGTGCCAGCAGCCCTTTCGAGTCCGTGGAAAAACTGTTTTTT. It is translated as CASSPFESVEKLFF. The full variable domain, in which reference TRBV9 and TRBJ1-4 provide the parts outside the CDR3, is DSGVTQTPKHLITATGQRVTLRCSPRSGDLSVYWYQQSLDQGLQFLIQYYNGEERAKGNILERFSAQQFPDLHSELNLSSLELGDSALYFCASSPFESVEKLFFGSGTQLSVL.

The chain has TRBV5-6 and TRBJ2-3, with 9 bases identical to TRBD1. Per germline, CDR1 SGHDT and CDR2 YYEEEE. The length of the CDR3 is 16 residues. The trim removed 4 bases at V and 9 bases at J, leaving 15 bases unmatched. The CDR3 region has the DNA TGTGCCAGCAGCATCCTGCGGGACAGGGTAGGAGAAACGCAGTATTTT. It encodes CASSILRDRVGETQYF.